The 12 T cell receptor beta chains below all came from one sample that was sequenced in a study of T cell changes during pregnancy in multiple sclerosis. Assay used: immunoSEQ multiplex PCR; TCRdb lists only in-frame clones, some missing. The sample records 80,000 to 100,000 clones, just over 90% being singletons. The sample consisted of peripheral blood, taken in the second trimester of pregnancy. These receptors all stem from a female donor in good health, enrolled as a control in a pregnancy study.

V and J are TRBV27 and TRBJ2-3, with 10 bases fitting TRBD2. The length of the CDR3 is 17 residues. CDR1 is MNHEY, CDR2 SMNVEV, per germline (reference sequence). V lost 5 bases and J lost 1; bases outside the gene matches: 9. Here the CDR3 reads CASSLGALAGGTDTQYF. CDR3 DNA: TGTGCCAGCAGTCTGGGTGCGCTAGCGGGGGGCACAGATACGCAGTATTTT.

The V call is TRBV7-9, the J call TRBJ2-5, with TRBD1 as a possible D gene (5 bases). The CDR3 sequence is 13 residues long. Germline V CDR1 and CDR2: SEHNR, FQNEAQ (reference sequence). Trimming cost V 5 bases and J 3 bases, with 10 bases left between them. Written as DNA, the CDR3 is TGTGCCAGCAGCGACGACAGAAAAGAGACCCAGTACTTC. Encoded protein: CASSDDRKETQYF.

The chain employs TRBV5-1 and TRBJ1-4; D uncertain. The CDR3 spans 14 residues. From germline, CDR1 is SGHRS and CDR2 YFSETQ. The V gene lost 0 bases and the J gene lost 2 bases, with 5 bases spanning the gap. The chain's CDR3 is CASSLAATNEKLFF. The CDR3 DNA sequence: TGCGCCAGCAGCTTGGCCGCGACTAATGAAAAACTGTTTTTT.

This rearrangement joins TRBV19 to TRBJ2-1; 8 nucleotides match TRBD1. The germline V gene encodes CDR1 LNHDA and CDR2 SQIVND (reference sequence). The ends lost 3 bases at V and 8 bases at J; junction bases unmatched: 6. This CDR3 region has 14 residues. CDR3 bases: TGTGCCAGTAGTATTGGGCAGGGGGCTGATGAGCAGTTCTTC. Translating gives CASSIGQGADEQFF. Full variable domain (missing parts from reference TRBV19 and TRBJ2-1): DGGITQSPKYLFRKEGQNVTLSCEQNLNHDAMYWYRQDPGQGLRLIYYSQIVNDFQKGDIAEGYSVSREKKESFPLTVTSAQKNPTAFYLCASSIGQGADEQFFGPGTRLTVL.

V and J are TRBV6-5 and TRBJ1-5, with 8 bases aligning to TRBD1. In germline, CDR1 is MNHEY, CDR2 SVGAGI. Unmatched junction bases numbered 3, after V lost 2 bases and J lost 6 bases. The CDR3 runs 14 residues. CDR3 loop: CASSYGQGVQPQHF. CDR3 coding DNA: TGTGCCAGCAGTTACGGACAGGGCGTTCAGCCCCAGCATTTT.

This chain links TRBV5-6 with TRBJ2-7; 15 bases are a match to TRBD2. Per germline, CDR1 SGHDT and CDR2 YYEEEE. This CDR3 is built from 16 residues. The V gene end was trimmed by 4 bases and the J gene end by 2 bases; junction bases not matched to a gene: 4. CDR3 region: CASSIRTSGGAYEQYF. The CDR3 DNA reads TGTGCCAGCAGCATTCGGACTAGCGGGGGGGCCTACGAGCAGTACTTC.

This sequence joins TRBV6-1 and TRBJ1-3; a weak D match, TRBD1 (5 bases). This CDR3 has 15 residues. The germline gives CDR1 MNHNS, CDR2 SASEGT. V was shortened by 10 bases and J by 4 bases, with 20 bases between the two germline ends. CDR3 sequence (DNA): TGTGCCACGACCTTGGGGGGATTGGGGGGAAACACCATATATTTT. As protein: CATTLGGLGGNTIYF.

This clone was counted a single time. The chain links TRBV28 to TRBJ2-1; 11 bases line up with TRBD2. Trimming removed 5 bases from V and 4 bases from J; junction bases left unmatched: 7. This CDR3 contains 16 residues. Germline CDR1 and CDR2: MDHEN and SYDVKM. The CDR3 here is CASSSPGTSGYNEQFF. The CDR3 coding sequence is TGTGCCAGCAGTAGCCCAGGGACTAGCGGATACAATGAGCAGTTCTTC. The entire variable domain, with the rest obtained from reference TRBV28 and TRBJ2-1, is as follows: DVKVTQSSRYLVKRTGEKVFLECVQDMDHENMFWYRQDPGLGLRLIYFSYDVKMKEKGDIPEGYSVSREKKERFSLILESASTNQTSMYLCASSSPGTSGYNEQFFGPGTRLTVL.

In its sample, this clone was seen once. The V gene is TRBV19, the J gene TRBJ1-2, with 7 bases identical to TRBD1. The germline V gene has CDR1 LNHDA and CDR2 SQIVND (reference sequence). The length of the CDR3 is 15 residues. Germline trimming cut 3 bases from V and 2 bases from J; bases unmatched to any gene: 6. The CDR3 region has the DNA TGTGCCAGTAGTATGGTAGGGACAGTCAACTATGGCTACACCTTC. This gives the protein CASSMVGTVNYGYTF.

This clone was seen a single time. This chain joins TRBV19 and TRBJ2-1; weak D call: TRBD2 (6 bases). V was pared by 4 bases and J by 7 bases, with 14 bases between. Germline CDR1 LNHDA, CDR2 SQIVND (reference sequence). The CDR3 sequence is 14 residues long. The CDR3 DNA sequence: TGTGCCAGTAGTACCCGGGACTTGGTAAATGAGCAGTTCTTC. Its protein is CASSTRDLVNEQFF.

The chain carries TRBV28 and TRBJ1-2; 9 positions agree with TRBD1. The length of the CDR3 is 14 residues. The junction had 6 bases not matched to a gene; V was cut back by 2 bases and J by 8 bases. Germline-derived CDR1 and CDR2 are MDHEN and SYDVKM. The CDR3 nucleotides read TGTGCCAGCAGTTTAGAGGACAGGGGTAACGGCTACACCTTC. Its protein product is CASSLEDRGNGYTF.

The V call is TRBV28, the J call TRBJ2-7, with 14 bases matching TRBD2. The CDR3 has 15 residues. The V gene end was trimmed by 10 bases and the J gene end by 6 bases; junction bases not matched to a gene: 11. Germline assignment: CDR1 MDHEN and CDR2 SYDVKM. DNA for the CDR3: TGTGCCACCAAACTCGAGGGACTAGCGGGAGCCGAGCAGTACTTC. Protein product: CATKLEGLAGAEQYF.